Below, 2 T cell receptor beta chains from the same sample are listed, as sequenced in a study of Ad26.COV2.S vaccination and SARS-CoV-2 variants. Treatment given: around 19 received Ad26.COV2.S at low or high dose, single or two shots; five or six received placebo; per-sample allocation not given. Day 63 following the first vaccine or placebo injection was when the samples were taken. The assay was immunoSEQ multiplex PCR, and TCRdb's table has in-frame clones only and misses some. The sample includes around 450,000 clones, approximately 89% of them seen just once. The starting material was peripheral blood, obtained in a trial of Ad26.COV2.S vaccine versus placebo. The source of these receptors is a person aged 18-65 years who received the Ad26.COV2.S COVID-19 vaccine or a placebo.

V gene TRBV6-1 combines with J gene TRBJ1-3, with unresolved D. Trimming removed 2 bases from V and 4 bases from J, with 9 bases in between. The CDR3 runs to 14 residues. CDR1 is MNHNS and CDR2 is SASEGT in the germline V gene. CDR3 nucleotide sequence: TGTGCCAGCAGTGAAAGGGAGTCCGGAAACACCATATATTTT. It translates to CASSERESGNTIYF.

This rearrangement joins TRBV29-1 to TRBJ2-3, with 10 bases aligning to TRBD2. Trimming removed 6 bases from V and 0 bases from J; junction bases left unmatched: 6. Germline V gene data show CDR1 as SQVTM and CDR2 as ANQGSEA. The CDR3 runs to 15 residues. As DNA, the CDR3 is TGCAGCGTAGCCGGACTAGCGGCTAGCACAGATACGCAGTATTTT. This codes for CSVAGLAASTDTQYF.